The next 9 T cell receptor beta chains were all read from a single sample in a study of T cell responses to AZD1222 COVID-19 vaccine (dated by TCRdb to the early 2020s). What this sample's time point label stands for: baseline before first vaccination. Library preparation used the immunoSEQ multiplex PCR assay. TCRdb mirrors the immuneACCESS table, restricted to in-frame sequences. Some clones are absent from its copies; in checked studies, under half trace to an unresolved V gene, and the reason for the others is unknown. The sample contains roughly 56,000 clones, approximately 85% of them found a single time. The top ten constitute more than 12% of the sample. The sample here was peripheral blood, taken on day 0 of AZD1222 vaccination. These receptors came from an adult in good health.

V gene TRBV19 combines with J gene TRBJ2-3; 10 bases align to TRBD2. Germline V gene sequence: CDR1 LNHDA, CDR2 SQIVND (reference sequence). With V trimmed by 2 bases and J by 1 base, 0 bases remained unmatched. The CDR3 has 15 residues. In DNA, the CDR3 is TGTGCCAGTAGTATAAGCGGGGGGGGCACAGATACGCAGTATTTT. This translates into CASSISGGGTDTQYF.

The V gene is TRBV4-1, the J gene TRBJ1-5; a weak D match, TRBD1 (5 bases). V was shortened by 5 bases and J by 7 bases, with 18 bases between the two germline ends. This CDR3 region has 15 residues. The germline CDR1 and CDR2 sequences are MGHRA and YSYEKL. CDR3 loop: CASSEVLQTAQPQHF. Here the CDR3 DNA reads TGCGCCAGCAGCGAAGTATTGCAGACAGCGCAGCCCCAGCATTTT.

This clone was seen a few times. CDR3 DNA sequence: TGTGCCTGGACCGGGACAAGCAATGAAAAACTGTTTTTT. It translates to CAWTGTSNEKLFF. This sequence joins TRBV30 and TRBJ1-4, with D perhaps TRBD1 (6 bases). The CDR3 is 13 amino acids. The V and J ends lost 4 bases and 5 bases respectively, with 11 bases between them. Germline loops: CDR1 GTSNPN, CDR2 SVGIG (reference sequence).

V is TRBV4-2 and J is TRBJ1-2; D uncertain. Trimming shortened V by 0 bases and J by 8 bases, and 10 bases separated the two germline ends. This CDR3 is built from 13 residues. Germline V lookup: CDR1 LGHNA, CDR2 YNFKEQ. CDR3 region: CASSQEHRGGYTF. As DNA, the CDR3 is TGTGCCAGCAGCCAAGAACACCGGGGAGGCTACACCTTC.

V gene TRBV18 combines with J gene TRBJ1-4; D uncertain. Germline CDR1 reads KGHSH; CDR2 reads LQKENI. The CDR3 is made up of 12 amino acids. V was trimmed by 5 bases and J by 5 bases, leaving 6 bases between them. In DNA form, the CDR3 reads TGTGCCAGCTCAGGACTAAATGAAAAACTGTTTTTT. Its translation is CASSGLNEKLFF. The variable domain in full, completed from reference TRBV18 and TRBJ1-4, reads NAGVMQNPRHLVRRRGQEARLRCSPMKGHSHVYWYRQLPEEGLKFMVYLQKENIIDESGMPKERFSAEFPKEGPSILRIQQVVRGDSAAYFCASSGLNEKLFFGSGTQLSVL.

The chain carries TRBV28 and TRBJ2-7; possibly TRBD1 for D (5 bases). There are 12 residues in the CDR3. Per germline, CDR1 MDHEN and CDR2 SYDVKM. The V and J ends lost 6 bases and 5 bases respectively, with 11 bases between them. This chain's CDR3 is CASSADSDEQYF. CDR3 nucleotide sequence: TGTGCCAGCAGCGCAGACAGTGACGAGCAGTACTTC.

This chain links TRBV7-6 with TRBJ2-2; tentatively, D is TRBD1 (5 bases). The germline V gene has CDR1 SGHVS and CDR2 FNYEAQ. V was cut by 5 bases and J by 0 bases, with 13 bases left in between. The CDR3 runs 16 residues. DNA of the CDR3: TGTGCCAGCAGCCGGAACAGGCACTCGAACACCGGGGAGCTGTTTTTT. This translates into CASSRNRHSNTGELFF.

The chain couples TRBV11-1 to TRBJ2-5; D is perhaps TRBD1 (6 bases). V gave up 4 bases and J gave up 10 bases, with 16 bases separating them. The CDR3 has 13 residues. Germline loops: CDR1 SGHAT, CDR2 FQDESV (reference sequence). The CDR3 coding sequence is TGTGCCAGCAGCTCGCAGGGGAAATCGGTCCAGTACTTC. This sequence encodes CASSSQGKSVQYF.

The CDR3 here is CASTKGPASNQPQHF. The CDR3 DNA reads TGTGCCAGTACAAAGGGCCCCGCCAGCAATCAGCCCCAGCATTTT. The chain carries TRBV19 and TRBJ1-5; D ambiguous. Trimming took off 7 bases at V and 1 base at J, with 14 bases between the two ends. The V gene's germline CDR1 is LNHDA and CDR2 SQIVND (reference sequence). The CDR3 contains 15 residues.